This TCR beta chain was recovered during a study of blood T cell repertoires in COVID-19. Trimming pared 1 base from V and 2 bases from J, leaving 19 bases between. This CDR3 is built from 18 residues. CDR1 is SGHRS, CDR2 YFSETQ, per germline. Sequencing was performed with immunoSEQ multiplex PCR; in TCRdb, only in-frame clones are kept and a portion is missing. The sample lists about 120,000 clones, about four fifths occurring once. Individuals aged about 18 to 89 years were recruited from about two dozen US areas. This clonotype was obtained from a woman aged 25-40 years who had recovered from COVID-19. The sample consisted of PBMCs or T cells enriched from blood (not recorded which). The chain employs TRBV5-1 and TRBJ2-1; no clear D gene. CDR3 sequence: CASSLRRQWQVPYNEQFF. The CDR3 nucleotides read TGCGCCAGCAGCTTGAGACGACAATGGCAGGTCCCCTACAATGAGCAGTTCTTC.